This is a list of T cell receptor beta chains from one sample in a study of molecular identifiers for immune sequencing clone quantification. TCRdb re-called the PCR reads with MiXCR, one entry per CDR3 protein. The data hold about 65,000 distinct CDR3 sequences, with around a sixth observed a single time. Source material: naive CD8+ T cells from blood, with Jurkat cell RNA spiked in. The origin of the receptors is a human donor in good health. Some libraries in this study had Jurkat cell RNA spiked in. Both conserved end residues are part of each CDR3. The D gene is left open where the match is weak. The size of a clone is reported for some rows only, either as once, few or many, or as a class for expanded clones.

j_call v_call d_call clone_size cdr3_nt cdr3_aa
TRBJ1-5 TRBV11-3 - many TGTGCCAGCAGCTTAGCAGGGAACAATCAGCCCCAGCATTTT CASSLAGNNQPQHF
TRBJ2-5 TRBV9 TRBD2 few TGTGCCAGCAGCACTGGACTAGCGGGGTACCAAGAGACCCAGTACTTC CASSTGLAGYQETQYF
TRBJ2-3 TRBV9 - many TGTGCCAGCAGCGTAGTTTCGGAGACAGATACGCAGTATTTT CASSVVSETDTQYF
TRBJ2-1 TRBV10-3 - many TGTGCCATCAGTGATCCTGGACTAAACAATGAGCAGTTCTTC CAISDPGLNNEQFF
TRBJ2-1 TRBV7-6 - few TGTGCCAGCAGCGTAGGAACCTACAATGAGCAGTTCTTC CASSVGTYNEQFF
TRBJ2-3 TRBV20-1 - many TGCAGTGCTAGAGTGGCGTGGACCAGAGCTCGGGCAGATACGCAGTATTTT CSARVAWTRARADTQYF
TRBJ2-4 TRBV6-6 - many TGTGCCAGCAGTTATCTTTTATTTGAGGGTGGCGGACAGCTTCAGTACTTC CASSYLLFEGGGQLQYF
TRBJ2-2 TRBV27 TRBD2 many TGTGCCAGCAGTTTATCGAGCCCCCCCGGGACTAGCGGGGAGCTGTTTTTT CASSLSSPPGTSGELFF
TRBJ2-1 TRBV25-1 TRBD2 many TGTGCCAGCAGTGGCTCCGGGACTAGCGGGAGGGCCGCGCTAAATGAGCAGTTCTTC CASSGSGTSGRAALNEQFF
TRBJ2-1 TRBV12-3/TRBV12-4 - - TGTGCCAGCACTTACCTCACTGGGGAGGACCATTACAATGAGCAGTTCTTC CASTYLTGEDHYNEQFF
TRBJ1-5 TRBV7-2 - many TGTGCCAGCAGCTTATGGTACGATCAGCCCCAGCATTTT CASSLWYDQPQHF
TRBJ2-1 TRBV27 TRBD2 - TGTGCCAGCAGCCTCCATGGGGGGGAGGGCCCTAACAATGAGCAGTTCTTC CASSLHGGEGPNNEQFF
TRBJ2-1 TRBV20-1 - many TGCAGTGCTTGTGACCTCCGGGCAAAGGGGGAGAATGAGCAGTTCTTC CSACDLRAKGENEQFF
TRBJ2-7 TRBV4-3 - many TGCGCCAGCAGCCAAGACTCGGGGGCCTACGAGCAGTACTTC CASSQDSGAYEQYF
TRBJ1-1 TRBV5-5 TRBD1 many TGTGCCAGCAGCTTGGGGGACAGGGAGAACACTGAAGCTTTCTTT CASSLGDRENTEAFF
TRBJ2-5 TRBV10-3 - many TGTGCCATCAGTGAGACCGAACAGGGGCGGGAGGAGACCCAGTACTTC CAISETEQGREETQYF
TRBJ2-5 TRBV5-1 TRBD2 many TGCGCCAGCAGCCTAGACCCTAGCGGGAGGATTCAAGAGACCCAGTACTTC CASSLDPSGRIQETQYF
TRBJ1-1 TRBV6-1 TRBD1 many TGTGCCAGCAGCCGAGACAGGGTCATGAACACTGAAGCTTTCTTT CASSRDRVMNTEAFF
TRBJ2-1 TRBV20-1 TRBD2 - TGCAGTGTTGTGGGGGAGGGCAGATACAATGAGCAGTTCTTC CSVVGEGRYNEQFF
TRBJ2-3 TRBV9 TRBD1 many TGTGCCAGCAGCCCGACAGGGTGGCCAGATACGCAGTATTTT CASSPTGWPDTQYF
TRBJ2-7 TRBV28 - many TGTGCCAGCAGTTGGGACAACGCCTACGAGCAGTACTTC CASSWDNAYEQYF
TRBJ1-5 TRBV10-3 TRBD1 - TGTGCCATCAGTCCCGGGACAGAAGTAACCCAGCATTTT CAISPGTEVTQHF
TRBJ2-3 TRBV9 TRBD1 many TGTGCCAGCAGCGTAGGTACGGACAGGGCGCGCACAGATACGCAGTATTTT CASSVGTDRARTDTQYF
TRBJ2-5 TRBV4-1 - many TGCGCCAGCAGCCAACCGATGGAAGAGACCCAGTACTTC CASSQPMEETQYF
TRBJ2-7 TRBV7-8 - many TGTGCCAGCAGCCATCAAATCTTAGCGGCCGAGGGAAGCTACGAGCAGTACTTC CASSHQILAAEGSYEQYF
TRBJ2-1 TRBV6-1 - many TGTGCCAGCAGTGAACAGAGCGTCGGGTACAATGAGCAGTTCTTC CASSEQSVGYNEQFF
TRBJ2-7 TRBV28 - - TGTGCCAGCAGTCCCCACATGGGAGAGCGGTACTTC CASSPHMGERYF
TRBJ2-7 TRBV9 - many TGTGCCAGCAGCGTAGACAGCTCCTACGAGCAGTACTTC CASSVDSSYEQYF
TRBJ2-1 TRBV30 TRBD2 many TGTGCCTGGAGTGAGTTAATGGGACTAGCGGTTTTCAGTGAGCAGTTCTTC CAWSELMGLAVFSEQFF
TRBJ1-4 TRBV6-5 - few TGTGCCAGCAGTGTAGGGGTCGGTGAAAAACTGTTTTTT CASSVGVGEKLFF
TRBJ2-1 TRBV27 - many TGTGCCAGTTGCGCGGCAGGGGTCTACAATGAGCAGTTCTTC CASCAAGVYNEQFF
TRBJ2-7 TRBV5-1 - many TGCGCCAGCGGGTATTCGACTTGGGAGCAGTACTTC CASGYSTWEQYF
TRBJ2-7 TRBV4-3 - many TGCGCCAGCAGCCAAGATTACCGCGGTTCCTACGAGCAGTACTTC CASSQDYRGSYEQYF
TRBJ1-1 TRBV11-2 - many TGTGCCAGCAGCTCCATCCTTACCGGGGACACCTTGAGCACTGAAGCTTTCTTT CASSSILTGDTLSTEAFF
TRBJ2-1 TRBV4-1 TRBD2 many TGCGCCAGCAGCTCGTCCTCGGACCTGAGCGGGAGCTCCTACAATGAGCAGTTCTTC CASSSSSDLSGSSYNEQFF